This T cell receptor (beta chain) was documented in a study of cytomegalovirus exposure and HLA in healthy donors. Sequencing used immunoSEQ multiplex PCR; TCRdb keeps in-frame clones, though not all of them. The sample carries about 240,000 clones, 87% recorded once. Germline CDR1 reads MNHNY; CDR2 reads SVGAGI (reference sequence). Trimming took off 8 bases at V and 5 bases at J, with 7 bases between the two ends. The CDR3 has 11 amino acids. The sequenced sample was PBMCs. The TCR comes from a man between 18 and 35 years old in good health and CMV-seronegative. The chain uses TRBV6-6 and TRBJ2-1; a possible D gene is TRBD2 (5 bases). Here the CDR3 DNA reads TGTGCCAGCCAGAGGGACAATGAGCAGTTCTTC. Residues: CASQRDNEQFF.